This entry lists 7 T cell receptor beta chains sequenced from one sample in a study of shared clonotypes between healthy human individuals. Clones were read by immunoSEQ multiplex PCR, and TCRdb kept only the in-frame ones, dropping some. Among under 200,000 clones, roughly 91% were seen once, and the ten largest hold more than 0.06%. The sequenced sample was naive CD4+ T cells sorted from blood. Noted subset: CD45RA+ positively selected. These receptors came from a woman in her 30s in good health.

This chain connects TRBV28 to TRBJ2-5; no clear D. V was clipped by 5 bases and J by 11 bases, with 12 bases between them. The germline gives CDR1 MDHEN, CDR2 SYDVKM. The CDR3 is made up of 11 amino acids. The CDR3 reads CASSQTYSQYF. For the CDR3, the DNA is TGTGCCAGCAGTCAAACTTACTCGCAGTACTTC.

The chain uses TRBV5-8 and TRBJ1-1; weak D call: TRBD1 (6 bases). The CDR3 spans 11 residues. In germline, CDR1 is SGHTS, CDR2 YDEGEE. The CDR3 reads CESRGEIEAFF. In DNA form, the CDR3 reads TGTGAGAGTAGGGGGGAAATTGAAGCTTTCTTT.

The rearrangement uses TRBV5-1 and TRBJ1-4; 9 bases agree with TRBD1. With 2 bases clipped from V and 15 bases from J, the junction kept 11 bases outside the gene matches. There are 14 residues in the CDR3. Germline values: CDR1 SGHRS, CDR2 YFSETQ. The CDR3 DNA follows: TGCGCCAGCAGCTTCTCGGACAGGGGCGAAGAATTGTTTTTT. Protein: CASSFSDRGEELFF.

The chain recombines TRBV2 with TRBJ2-7; TRBD2 agrees at 10 bases. Germline CDR1 and CDR2: SNHLY and FYNNEI. Trimming took 6 bases from V and 4 from J; bases not matched to a gene: 12. This CDR3 is built from 16 residues. CDR3 sequence reads: CASSKDLAGDPYEQYF. Written as DNA, the CDR3 is TGTGCCAGCAGCAAGGACCTAGCGGGAGACCCTTACGAGCAGTACTTC.

The rearrangement joins TRBV29-1 to TRBJ1-2; D is possibly TRBD1 (5 bases). CDR1 is SQVTM and CDR2 is ANQGSEA in the germline V gene. CDR3 length: 13 residues. Trimming left V 1 base short and J 4 bases short, with 10 bases between. The CDR3 DNA reads TGCAGCGTTGAAGTTCACAGGCGCTATGGCTACACCTTC. It encodes CSVEVHRRYGYTF. Full variable domain (missing parts from reference TRBV29-1 and TRBJ1-2): SAVISQKPSRDICQRGTSLTIQCQVDSQVTMMFWYRQQPGQSLTLIATANQGSEATYESGFVIDKFPISRPNLTFSTLTVSNMSPEDSSIYLCSVEVHRRYGYTFGSGTRLTVV.

This sequence joins TRBV5-1 and TRBJ2-3; TRBD1 aligns across 7 bases. V trimming: 4 bases; J trimming: 4 bases; junction bases outside the gene matches: 6. Germline V gene data show CDR1 as SGHRS and CDR2 as YFSETQ. This CDR3 is built from 14 residues. CDR3: CASSPDRVADTQYF. CDR3 bases: TGCGCCAGCAGCCCCGACAGGGTAGCAGATACGCAGTATTTT.

The chain uses TRBV29-1 and TRBJ2-7; D unresolved. There are 13 residues in the CDR3. CDR1 SQVTM and CDR2 ANQGSEA come from the germline V gene. The V gene lost 4 bases and the J gene lost 3 bases, with 13 bases spanning the gap. The CDR3 region is CSVGGRPYYEQYF. The CDR3 DNA reads TGCAGCGTTGGTGGGCGGCCGTACTACGAGCAGTACTTC.